This T cell receptor (beta chain) comes out of a study of blood T cell repertoires in COVID-19 (dated by TCRdb to 2018 to 2020). Broadly, across the study: Collaborator samples came from the United States, Italy and Spain and covered acute and convalescent phases of COVID-19. The dataset comprised deeply sampled blood TCRbeta repertoires from subjects exposed to, actively infected with, or recovered from COVID-19. The repertoires were made available in a free public database intended to serve as a resource for research on the immune response to SARS-CoV-2. The samples were drawn from two sources: the first 160 participants of the ongoing ImmuneRACE study, and 1,200 or so subjects contributed by 6 global collaborators. Where available, HLA class I and class II types were obtained from metadata supplied by the sample provider rather than from assay-based typing. A de-identified subject ID, COVID-19 status, age in years and sex were almost always included in the sample metadata. The prospective study material was composed of cDNA or gDNA derived from T cells, B-cell-depleted T cells, or PBMCs. General study outcomes and caveats: The amount of clinical and demographic metadata varied by source and participant and was provided uncurated.

TCRbeta CDR3 regions were amplified from genomic DNA using the immunoSEQ Assay, a bias-controlled multiplex PCR. In the authors' own workflow: Nucleated cell counts per sample were estimated from amplification of reference gene primers within the assay. Sequence reads were collapsed and filtered to measure the absolute abundance of every unique TCRbeta CDR3 rearrangement. For each sample, productive Simpson clonality was calculated as the square root of Simpson's diversity index across productive rearrangements. TCRdb stores this immuneACCESS table with in-frame sequences only. Part of the clones is absent; in the studies checked, under half of the shortfall reflects unresolved V genes, and no reason is known for the rest. V, J and clone size are taken as reported in that table, and D and trimming were inferred from the DNA itself. This sample gives some 240,000 clones in total; 70% to 85% of them show up just once. The ten largest clonotypes hold over 8% of the sample.

The CDR3 spans 14 residues, from the cysteine through the phenylalanine. The entry retains the CDR3 DNA only, 42 bases that are in frame from base 1. V trim: 8 bases; J trim: 4 bases; unmatched bases: 11. The CDR1 and CDR2 encoded by the germline V gene are SQVTM and ANQGSEA. Regarding this clone: It lacks a known antigen. No much larger clone exists at a distance of one base, and base qualities are not known.

Collaborating institutions collected whole blood in K2EDTA tubes following their own protocols. For TCRbeta analysis, collaborator samples were shipped as frozen whole blood, as isolated PBMCs, or as DNA extracted from either sample type. The receptor was derived from an elderly woman with acute or convalescent COVID-19. This receptor chain uses TRBV29-1 and TRBJ1-2, and TRBD1 matches 9 of the central bases. What was sequenced was peripheral blood. The nucleotides read TGCAGCACGGACAGGGGTCAATGGCCCTATGGCTACACCTTC. Its translation is CSTDRGQWPYGYTF.